The sequence of this TCR beta chain was determined in a study of blood T cell repertoires in COVID-19. Study summary: COVID-19 samples collected from the United States, Italy and Spain covered acute and convalescent phases.

The V gene lost 2 bases and the J gene lost 11 bases, with 15 bases spanning the gap. This CDR3 is built from 13 residues. The germline gives CDR1 MGHRA, CDR2 YSYEKL. Methods used by the authors: Reference gene primers were amplified, and this amplification served to estimate nucleated cell counts. Measured with immunoSEQ multiplex PCR; TCRdb has only the in-frame clones, and not every one. V and J calls and clone size are copied from that table; D and trimming were computed from the DNA. The table shows about 210,000 clones, with around four fifths occurring only once. The TCR sequence derives from a man aged 45-60 years with active or convalescent COVID-19. Sequences were obtained from peripheral blood. J is TRBJ1-1 and V is TRBV4-1, with D possibly TRBD1 on 6 matching bases. CDR3 bases: TGCGCCAGCAGCCAACAAAGGACAGATGGGGCTTTCTTT. This codes for CASSQQRTDGAFF.